Listed here are 3 T cell receptor beta chains from one sample, sequenced in a study of cytomegalovirus exposure and HLA in healthy donors. PCR involved 60 Vbeta and 13 Jbeta primers. Generated by immunoSEQ multiplex PCR, the TCRdb table keeps only in-frame clones and is missing some. The table shows approximately 88,000 clones, with roughly 80% occurring only once. Specimen: PBMCs. These receptors were obtained from a young man in good health and CMV-seronegative.

V is TRBV15 and J is TRBJ2-1; 9 bases are a match to TRBD2. Germline assignment: CDR1 LNHNV and CDR2 YYDKDF (reference sequence). The CDR3 loop spans 21 amino acids. The J segment lost 3 bases and the V segment lost 0 bases, leaving 18 bases of the junction unmatched. The CDR3 nucleotides are TGTGCCACCAGCAGAGATTCTTACTGGGTAGCGGGAGTTGGAATCTACAATGAGCAGTTCTTC. This codes for CATSRDSYWVAGVGIYNEQFF.

The rearrangement links TRBV6-1 to TRBJ1-5; tentative D call: TRBD1 (5 bases). Germline values: CDR1 MNHNS, CDR2 SASEGT. The V end lost 3 bases, the J end lost 4 bases, and 10 bases lay between the germline ends. The CDR3 spans 14 residues. CDR3: CASSEEGRNQPQHF. The CDR3 DNA reads as TGTGCCAGCAGTGAGGAGGGGAGGAATCAGCCCCAGCATTTT.

CDR3 coding DNA: TGTGCCAGCAGTCCCACTAGCGGGACACAAGAGACCCAGTACTTC. Protein product: CASSPTSGTQETQYF. The chain is built from TRBV6-4 and TRBJ2-5; 10 nucleotides align to TRBD2. J was trimmed by 2 bases and V by 5 bases; bases with no gene match: 5. Germline lookup yields CDR1 MRHNA and CDR2 SNTAGT. The CDR3 extends over 15 amino acids.